The present T cell receptor (beta chain) was sequenced within a study of neurological immune-mediated disorders (dated by TCRdb to about 2019). Regarding the complete study: Peripheral blood TCR-beta repertoires from HTLV-I-associated myelopathy (HAM/TSP) patients, multiple sclerosis patients and healthy controls were compared by UMI-based sequencing. The cohort was made up of 60 to 75 subjects, consisting of 15 or so HAM/TSP patients, roughly 35 multiple sclerosis patients and about 20 healthy controls. Each longitudinal HAM/TSP and healthy donor was sampled at 3 time-points spaced at about 3-45 month intervals. Alongside PBMC samples, the set of approximately 100 TCR-beta libraries contained longitudinal samples, technical triplicates, and paired CD4+ and CD8+ T-cell subsets that had been sorted. The full study reports these points: The highest TCR clonal expansion was observed in HAM/TSP patients, whereas the lowest was observed in MS patients, even when compared with healthy controls. No identical CDR3 amino acid sequences were shared among expanded clones across subjects, suggesting private TCR-beta repertoires in all groups.

The sample's time point label is to be understood as: longitudinal time-point 2. For unsorted PBMC libraries, 2 million PBMCs were used after storage in RNAlater at -80 degrees C until RNA extraction. PBMCs were separated from peripheral blood using Ficoll-Hypaque density gradient centrifugation and then cryopreserved in liquid nitrogen. This clonotype was observed many times. Its recognized antigen is unknown. Per-base qualities were not stored, and no clone one base away is much larger. cDNA was synthesized by template-switch 5'RACE using a primer carrying a 10-nucleotide random unique molecular identifier by which each TCR transcript was tagged. Each sequencing run produced over 180 million TCR-beta sequences covering 15-18 subjects. The RNeasy kit was used for extraction of total RNA. The KAPA Real-time Library Amplification kit was used to amplify TCR-beta VDJ regions with primers targeting the TCR constant region and the 5'RACE anchor. A first PCR added sample indexes and Illumina adaptors, after which a second PCR increased the library yield. The roughly 650 bp TCR product was size-selected on a 2% E-gel SizeSelection system after Ampure bead purification. Before pooling, library quality was assessed on a Bioanalyzer, concentration was determined with Qubit, and library quantification was performed with the Kapa Library Quantification kit. An Illumina HiSeq 2500 was used to sequence the libraries paired-end at 2 x 150 bp. To increase sequence diversity, roughly 24-31% phiX was spiked into each library pool. Per the original workflow: Quality-filtered reads were processed with the UMI-based MiGEC pipeline, and over 75% of raw TCR sequences were removed by the MiGEC pipeline during error correction. IMGT germline references were used for alignment of VDJ genes, and clonotypes were defined by a unique CDR3 amino acid sequence together with V-J genes. Clonal expansion, Shannon diversity and CDR3 relatedness were evaluated with VDJtools (CalcPairwiseDistances, ClusterSamples), while phylogenetic trees were built in CLCbio workbench. Clones with at least 8 unique UMIs were defined as expanded, with this threshold being based on coefficient-of-variation modelling across technical triplicates. The raw public reads went through TCRdb reprocessing: fastp at Q25, MiXCR clone calling, in-frame beta chains kept. For every CDR3 protein sequence, its rows merge into one entry that carries the most common genes and DNA. The V and J calls and clone size come from TCRdb's table, not from the authors' own analysis. Counted in this sample were 70,000 to 95,000 distinct CDR3 sequences; around 14% of them appeared once. The top ten clones comprise 5% of the sample.

The clonotype was recovered from a female donor with HTLV-1-associated myelopathy (HAM/TSP). Sequencing was done on a sample of PBMCs.

CDR3 loop: CSARVSAGRHYEQYF. The nucleotide sequence is given as TGCAGTGCTAGAGTGTCTGCAGGGAGACACTACGAGCAGTACTTC. The chain was built from TRBV20-1 and TRBJ2-7; the D segment may tentatively be TRBD1 or TRBD2, each giving 5 matched bases. As encoded in the germline V gene (reference sequence), CDR1 is DFQATT while CDR2 is SNEGSKA. The CDR3 starts with the cysteine, ends with the phenylalanine, and has 15 residues. The kept DNA is CDR3 alone, 45 bases in frame from the first base. Between the V and J ends, shortened by 1 base and 3 bases respectively, the junction contains 16 bases.